This TCR beta chain was recorded in a study of T cell repertoires in ileal Crohn's disease. Overall study: Median disease duration was 7.9 years; 35% smoked at surgery. Postoperative therapy was given to about half: some eleven thiopurines, about 19 anti-TNF agents.

CDR3 length: 17 amino acids. Germline CDR1 reads SGHTA; CDR2 reads FQGTGA. V was cut by 2 bases and J by 1 base, with 14 bases left in between. Some clones are missing from TCRdb's copy, which holds only in-frame ones; the method was immunoSEQ multiplex PCR. The repertoire holds about 8,000 clones, with about 82% as singletons. Time point: inflamed ileum from the surgical specimen. Comment on this clone: Other DNA sequences within the sample encode an identical CDR3.

Sequenced material: ileal tissue. This clonotype was obtained from an adult with Crohn's disease. The V gene is TRBV7-3, the J gene TRBJ2-2; possible D gene TRBD1, 6 bases. The CDR3 DNA sequence: TGTGCCAGCAGCTTAGGCAGGGGACGGTGGAACACCGGGGAGCTGTTTTTT. This translates into CASSLGRGRWNTGELFF.